These T cell receptor beta chains were read from a single sample in a study of T cell responses to AZD1222 COVID-19 vaccine. TCRdb's copy holds only in-frame clones and misses some; the assay was immunoSEQ multiplex PCR. The repertoire holds 100,000 to 150,000 clones, with 80% to 95% as singletons. Sequenced material: peripheral blood, taken on day 0 of AZD1222 vaccination. All receptors come from an adult in good health. Each CDR3 is given with its conserved first and last residue. The order of the fields is J gene, CDR3 length, clone size, D gene, V gene, CDR3 DNA, CDR3 protein. The D gene is left open where the match is weak. Expanded clones get a size class; other rows say once, few or many, or leave the size out.

TRBJ2-3,15,-,-,TRBV6-4,TGTGCCAGCAGTGACAGGGGTGGGTCGACAGATACGCAGTATTTT,CASSDRGGSTDTQYF
TRBJ1-3,16,-,-,TRBV6-5,TGTGCCAGCAGTTACTCCTTGACGGTCTCTGGAAACACCATATATTTT,CASSYSLTVSGNTIYF
TRBJ1-2,15,-,-,TRBV6-1,TGTGCCAGCAGTGAAGGAGGGGGAGCCAACTATGGCTACACCTTC,CASSEGGGANYGYTF
TRBJ2-1,18,-,TRBD2,TRBV4-1,TGCGCCAGCAGCCAAGATATTGGGACTAGCGGGAGTCACAATGAGCAGTTCTTC,CASSQDIGTSGSHNEQFF
TRBJ2-5,15,-,TRBD1,TRBV2,TGTGCCAGCAGTGACGCGCAGGGGGCAGGGGAGACCCAGTACTTC,CASSDAQGAGETQYF
TRBJ2-5,12,-,-,TRBV29-1,TGCAGCGTTGACCAGGGAGGCGAGACCCAGTACTTC,CSVDQGGETQYF
TRBJ1-6,16,-,-,TRBV7-8,TGTGCCAGCAGCTTAGCATTTCAGGGGACTAATTCACCCCTCCACTTT,CASSLAFQGTNSPLHF
TRBJ1-4,14,few,-,TRBV11-2,TGTGCCAGCAGCTTAGGTCCCTTAAATGAAAAACTGTTTTTT,CASSLGPLNEKLFF
TRBJ1-5,15,-,-,TRBV6-5,TGTGCCAGCACCCTATCAGGGGTTAGCAATCAGCCCCAGCATTTT,CASTLSGVSNQPQHF
TRBJ2-7,15,-,TRBD2,TRBV5-4,TGTGCCAGCAGCTTGGGTAGCGGGAGGGCCTTCGAGCAGTACTTC,CASSLGSGRAFEQYF
TRBJ2-7,16,-,TRBD1,TRBV11-3,TGTGCCAGCAGCTTAGAGAAGGGACAGGGCAATTACGAGCAGTACTTC,CASSLEKGQGNYEQYF
TRBJ1-2,15,-,-,TRBV5-5,TGTGCCAGCAGCTTGCGCCCGGGTATGAACTATGGCTACACCTTC,CASSLRPGMNYGYTF
TRBJ1-5,14,-,TRBD1,TRBV2,TGTGCCAGCAGGGGACAGGTTGGCAATCAGCCCCAGCATTTT,CASRGQVGNQPQHF
TRBJ2-2,18,-,TRBD2,TRBV4-1,TGCGCCAGCAGCCGCTCCCCGACTAGCGTCCCTAACACCGGGGAGCTGTTTTTT,CASSRSPTSVPNTGELFF
TRBJ2-2,16,-,-,TRBV3-1/TRBV3-2,TGTGCCAGCAGCCAAGTGGAGGGGAGGTACACCGGGGAGCTGTTTTTT,CASSQVEGRYTGELFF
TRBJ2-1,17,-,-,TRBV1,TGCACCAGCAGCCAGGGTTTGACTAGCGGGAGCTACAATGAGCAGTTCTTC,CTSSQGLTSGSYNEQFF
TRBJ1-2,12,-,-,TRBV6-5,TGTGCCAGCACTTTATCTGGTTATGGCTACACCTTC,CASTLSGYGYTF